This T cell receptor (beta chain) was identified during a study of T cell responses to AZD1222 COVID-19 vaccine. Clones were sequenced by immunoSEQ multiplex PCR, and TCRdb holds only the in-frame ones, with some missing. The sample holds about 120,000 clones, 70% to 90% seen once. V dropped 3 bases and J dropped 5; count of bases not matched to a gene: 9. Germline V gene sequence: CDR1 SGHVS, CDR2 FQNEAQ. CDR3 length equals 16 residues. This TCR was sampled from an adult in good health. The chain couples TRBV7-8 to TRBJ2-3, with 9 bases aligning to TRBD1. This material consisted of peripheral blood, taken on day 0 of AZD1222 vaccination. CDR3 bases: TGTGCCAGCAGCTTGATGAACAGGGGGCTAGGAGATACGCAGTATTTT. This encodes CASSLMNRGLGDTQYF.